These T cell receptor beta chains were read from a single sample in a study of T cell repertoires in cytomegalovirus infection. TCRdb processed the reads anew with MiXCR; each CDR3 protein has one entry. The sample has roughly 500,000 distinct CDR3 sequences, over 9% seen once. The sequenced material came from PBMCs. Receptor source: a human donor in good health (CMV status not recorded). Some clones in this sample may be carry-over from other donors' samples. CDR3s include the opening cysteine and the closing phenylalanine or tryptophan. The D gene is left open where the match is weak. Size is omitted from some rows. Given values are once, few, many or a class for expanded clones.

j_gene,abundance,len,v_gene,d_gene,CDR3nt,CDR3aa
TRBJ2-7,few,16,TRBV7-3,NA,TGTGCCAGCAGCCCTAGTGGGGCCGCGGGTCGCGCGGAGCAGTACTTC,CASSPSGAAGRAEQYF
TRBJ2-4,NA,16,TRBV28,NA,TGTGCCATCCAGCTCTCTAGCGACCAAGCCAAAAACATTCAGTACTTC,CAIQLSSDQAKNIQYF
TRBJ1-2,many,15,TRBV19,NA,TGTGACGGAGGGCAGACTGACGCTCACCGCTATGGCTACACCTTC,CDGGQTDAHRYGYTF
TRBJ1-2,many,14,TRBV7-2,TRBD1,TGTGCCAGCAGCTTTCAGGGGGCTGTCTATGGCTACACCTTC,CASSFQGAVYGYTF
TRBJ2-7,NA,11,TRBV20-1,NA,TGCAGTGCCCTTTATGGGGACAACCCGTACTTC,CSALYGDNPYF
TRBJ1-1,few,14,TRBV6-1,NA,TGTGCCAGCAGTGAACTGACAGCCACCACTGAAGCTTTCTTT,CASSELTATTEAFF
TRBJ2-1,many,15,TRBV6-5,NA,TGTGCCAGCAGCGAAAAAGGGCAGTTCCACAATGAGCAGTTCTTC,CASSEKGQFHNEQFF
TRBJ1-2,many,13,TRBV7-2,NA,TGTGCCAGCAGCCCTGGGGGGGGCAGTGGCTACACCTTC,CASSPGGGSGYTF
TRBJ1-1,many,14,TRBV6-5,NA,TGTGCCAGCAGGCCTTGGGTGATGAACACTGAAGCTTTCTTT,CASRPWVMNTEAFF
TRBJ2-4,NA,14,TRBV6-1,NA,TGTGCCAGCAGTGCTAGGGGGATAAAAAACATGCAGTACTTC,CASSARGIKNMQYF
TRBJ1-2,NA,13,TRBV5-4,NA,TGTGCCAGCAGCTCTGACAGCGACTATGGCTACACCTTC,CASSSDSDYGYTF
TRBJ2-1,many,14,TRBV29-1,NA,TGCAGCGTTATCGACGGGTGGGGGGACAATGAGCAGTTCTTC,CSVIDGWGDNEQFF
TRBJ1-5,NA,14,TRBV5-1,TRBD1,TGCGCCAGCAGCTTGTCACAGGGGGCTCAGCCCCAGCATTTT,CASSLSQGAQPQHF
TRBJ2-7,few,13,TRBV2,TRBD1,TGTGCCAGCAGTGAAGTGGTACGGGACAGGTCGTATTTC,CASSEVVRDRSYF
TRBJ2-2,few,17,TRBV20-1,TRBD2,TGCAGTGCTAGAGAGAGTAGCGGGAGAATAAACACCGGGGAGCTGTTTTTT,CSARESSGRINTGELFF
TRBJ2-4,many,16,TRBV4-2,NA,TGTGCCAGCAGCCAGTTAGCGGACTTAGCCAAAAACATTCAGTACTTC,CASSQLADLAKNIQYF
TRBJ2-7,few,15,TRBV7-4,TRBD2,TGTGCCAGCAGCAGCGGGAGGTCCGGTTTTGGCGAGCAGTACTTC,CASSSGRSGFGEQYF
TRBJ1-6,few,12,TRBV7-3,NA,TGTGCCAGCAGCTCCGAGGGGTCACCCCTCCACTTT,CASSSEGSPLHF
TRBJ1-2,many,15,TRBV29-1,NA,TGCAGCGTTGAGGACCTCAAAACCTTTAACTATGGCTACACCTTC,CSVEDLKTFNYGYTF
TRBJ2-1,many,16,TRBV7-9,TRBD2,TGTGCCAGCAGCCCCCCGCCTTACGGGGGGTTGGGGGAGCAGTTCTTC,CASSPPPYGGLGEQFF
TRBJ1-1,many,15,TRBV5-5,NA,TGTGCCAGCCGTACAGACCCCATATTGAACACTGAAGCTTTCTTT,CASRTDPILNTEAFF
TRBJ1-5,many,15,TRBV28,NA,TGTGCCAGCACCCGGGGCGAGGGGTTGGGTCAGCCCCAGCATTTT,CASTRGEGLGQPQHF
TRBJ1-5,many,14,TRBV7-2,NA,TGTGCCAGCAGCTGGTCGGCGCGCAATCAGCCCCAGCATTTT,CASSWSARNQPQHF
TRBJ2-5,few,12,TRBV14,NA,TGTGCCAGCAGCCAAGCCGGCCAGAGCCAGTACTTC,CASSQAGQSQYF
TRBJ1-6,many,14,TRBV5-1,NA,TGCGCCAGCAGCCTGTCGCAGTATAATTCACCCCTCCACTTT,CASSLSQYNSPLHF
TRBJ1-2,many,18,TRBV7-8,TRBD1,TGTGCCAGCAGCTTATTGGGGCAGGGGGCGATGGGGGACTATGGCTACACCTTC,CASSLLGQGAMGDYGYTF
TRBJ1-5,many,15,TRBV5-1,NA,TGTGCCAGCAGCTTAGCGGGGTATAGCAATCAGCCCCAGCATTTT,CASSLAGYSNQPQHF
TRBJ2-7,many,16,TRBV7-2,NA,TGTGCCAGCAGCAGACCGCCGGGACAAGTCTCCTACGAGCAGTACTTC,CASSRPPGQVSYEQYF
TRBJ2-5,NA,15,TRBV20-1,NA,TGCAGTGCTAGTTCGGACTGGAGGACTCAAGAGACCCAGTACTTC,CSASSDWRTQETQYF
TRBJ2-7,many,10,TRBV2,NA,TGTGCCAGCAGCCGCGGCGAGCAGTACTTC,CASSRGEQYF
TRBJ1-4,NA,16,TRBV15,NA,TGTGCCACCAGCAGAGATCCGGTGGGTACTAATGAAAAACTGTTTTTT,CATSRDPVGTNEKLFF
TRBJ1-5,many,9,TRBV28,NA,TGTGCCAGCAATCAGCCCCAGCATTTT,CASNQPQHF
TRBJ1-1,few,14,TRBV10-3,TRBD1,TGTGCCATCAGGGGACAGCTCGGCGACGCTGAAGCTTTCTTT,CAIRGQLGDAEAFF
TRBJ2-7,many,14,TRBV12-3/TRBV12-4,NA,TGTGCCAGCAGTCTGGACGGGATCTCCTACGAGCAGTACTTC,CASSLDGISYEQYF
TRBJ1-1,NA,15,TRBV7-9,NA,TGTGCCAGCAGCGGCAGATTTGGGGGAGACACTGAAGCTTTCTTT,CASSGRFGGDTEAFF
TRBJ2-7,many,14,TRBV5-1,NA,TGCGCCAGCAGCCTGGACGGGAGATCCTACGAGCAGTACTTC,CASSLDGRSYEQYF
TRBJ2-7,many,15,TRBV19,NA,TGTGCCAGTAGTATAGGAGGCATGGGACCCTACGAGCAGTACTTC,CASSIGGMGPYEQYF
TRBJ2-2,many,15,TRBV20-1,NA,TGCAGTGCTAATGTGGCTGGGGGCGACACCGGGGAGCTGTTTTTT,CSANVAGGDTGELFF
TRBJ1-4,many,16,TRBV7-9,NA,TGTGCCAGCAGCCTTGACAGGCTGTCAACTAATGAAAAACTGTTTTTT,CASSLDRLSTNEKLFF
TRBJ1-4,many,17,TRBV7-9,TRBD1,TGTGCCAGCAGCGCAGGGACAGGGTTCTCCACTAATGAAAAACTGTTTTTT,CASSAGTGFSTNEKLFF
TRBJ2-7,few,14,TRBV10-3,TRBD1,TGTGCCATCAGTGAGAGGGACAGAGTCTACGAGCAGTACTTC,CAISERDRVYEQYF
TRBJ2-5,many,16,TRBV19,NA,TGTGCCAGTAGTATCTACACTAGTACACGGTGGGAGACCCAGTACTTC,CASSIYTSTRWETQYF
TRBJ2-3,many,17,TRBV6-1,TRBD2,TGTGCCAGCAGTTCCCATGGGCGAGCGGGGTACACAGATACGCAGTATTTT,CASSSHGRAGYTDTQYF
TRBJ2-5,many,15,TRBV18,TRBD2,TGTGCCAGCTCACCGGGGACGGGACTACAAGAGACCCAGTACTTC,CASSPGTGLQETQYF
TRBJ2-7,few,13,TRBV6-1,TRBD1,TGTGCCAGCAGGGGACAGTTCCTAGGCGAGCAGTACTTC,CASRGQFLGEQYF
TRBJ2-1,few,13,TRBV2,TRBD2,TGTGCCAGCAGTCGGGACTATGACAATGAGCAGTTCTTC,CASSRDYDNEQFF
TRBJ2-5,many,15,TRBV2,TRBD1,TGTGCCAGCAGTGATCCCTATAGGGGGCGGGAGACCCAGTACTTC,CASSDPYRGRETQYF
TRBJ1-1,many,16,TRBV19,NA,TGTGCCAGTAGTCCAATCTCCAGGGCGTTGAACACTGAAGCTTTCTTT,CASSPISRALNTEAFF
TRBJ2-1,NA,14,TRBV5-6,TRBD1,TGTGCCAGCAGGCGGCAGGGGGCAGACAATGAGCAGTTCTTC,CASRRQGADNEQFF
TRBJ1-2,NA,15,TRBV3-1,NA,TGTGCCAGCAGCCAAGCGGATAGGGCGGTCTATGGCTACACCTTC,CASSQADRAVYGYTF
TRBJ1-1,few,15,TRBV27,TRBD1,TGTGCCAGCAGTTCCGAAGACAGGGGGCGGACTGAAGCTTTCTTT,CASSSEDRGRTEAFF